The clone carrying this T cell receptor (beta chain) showed up just once. What it binds is unknown. The data were obtained in a study of shared clonotypes between healthy human individuals. Study-wide findings and caveats: When compared with the clonotypes that were shared by all four sorted-subset donors, the non-shared clonotypes turned out to have lower generation probabilities. Clonotype sharing levels among donors were expected to vary with sequencing depth.

J gave up 2 bases and V 10 bases, and 13 bases lay outside the gene matches. The CDR3 runs 17 residues. The germline CDR1 and CDR2 sequences are SEHNR and FQNEAQ (reference sequence). Healthy adults negative for HIV, lacking recent acute infections or vaccinations, served as donors. In the original workflow: Junction-only immunoSEQ data arrived without quality scores, meaning filtering differed. Using immunoSEQ multiplex PCR, the repertoire was profiled, and TCRdb retains in-frame clones only, with some absent. The DNA gave D and trimming, while V, J and clone size come from that table. There are millions of clones in the sample; 90% to 95% occur only once, and 0.13% lies in the top ten.

V is TRBV7-9 and J is TRBJ2-3; 12 bases map to TRBD2. The sequenced sample was naive CD4+ T cells sorted from blood. Subset given: CD45RA+ positively selected. The receptor was isolated from a young man in good health. CDR3 nucleotide sequence: TGTGCCACCCTAGGTCCGCCTAGCGGGGGGGCCACAGATACGCAGTATTTT. Translation: CATLGPPSGGATDTQYF. The full variable domain, its missing parts supplied by reference TRBV7-9 and TRBJ2-3, is DTGVSQNPRHKITKRGQNVTFRCDPISEHNRLYWYRQTLGQGPEFLTYFQNEAQLEKSRLLSDRFSAERPKGSFSTLEIQRTEQGDSAMYLCATLGPPSGGATDTQYFGPGTRLTVL.